This record looks at one T cell receptor (beta chain) sequence and its context. The entirety of the isolated RNA underwent reverse transcription, so expressed TCRB transcripts were sequenced. Here immunoSEQ multiplex PCR was the method, and the copy in TCRdb shows in-frame clones only, minus some. The sample has just over 450,000 clones, about 29% seen once. This sample is part of a study of beta chain features in type 1 diabetes. Germline assignment: CDR1 SQVTM and CDR2 ANQGSEA. The CDR3 totals 12 residues. Trimming stripped 6 bases from V and 0 bases from J, with 7 bases between. Sequencing used naive CD4+ T cells from blood. The receptor was isolated from a young man in good health. The genes are TRBV29-1 and TRBJ2-3; no reliable D call. This CDR3 is CSVWRSTDTQYF. The CDR3 region has the DNA TGCAGCGTGTGGCGGAGCACAGATACGCAGTATTTT.